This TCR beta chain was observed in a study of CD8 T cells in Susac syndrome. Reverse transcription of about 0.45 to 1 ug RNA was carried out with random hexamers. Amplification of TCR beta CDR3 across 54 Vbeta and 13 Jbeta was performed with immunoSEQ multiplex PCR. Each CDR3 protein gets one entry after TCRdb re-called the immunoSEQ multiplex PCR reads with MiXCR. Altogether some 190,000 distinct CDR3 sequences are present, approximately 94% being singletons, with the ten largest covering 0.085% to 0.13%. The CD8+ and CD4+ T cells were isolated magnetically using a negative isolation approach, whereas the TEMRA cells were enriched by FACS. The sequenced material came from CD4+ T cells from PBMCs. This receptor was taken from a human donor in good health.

The chain's CDR3 is CASSQDRSASTDTQYF. CDR3 sequence (DNA): TGCGCCAGCAGCCAAGACCGTTCAGCTAGCACAGATACGCAGTATTTT. This chain uses TRBV4-3 with TRBJ2-3; no reliable D call. Trimming shortened V by 0 bases and J by 0 bases, and 10 bases separated the two germline ends. Per the germline V gene, CDR1 is LGHNA and CDR2 is YSLEER. The length of the CDR3 is 16 residues.